This note documents a single TCR beta chain sequence. Its antigen remains unidentified. This sample is part of a study of OX40 agonist ivuxolimab in advanced cancers. General study results and limits: Average numbers of expanded clones were greater in CD8+ T cells than in CD4+.

Clones were read by immunoSEQ multiplex PCR, and TCRdb kept only the in-frame ones, dropping some. The sample lists roughly 50,000 clones, 70% to 90% occurring once. Looked up from germline, CDR1 is SGHRS and CDR2 is YFSETQ. CDR3 length: 12 amino acids. The gene calls are TRBV5-1 and TRBJ2-5; 7 bases are shared with TRBD2. The J call may be mistaken, given a closer DNA end match to TRBJ2-7. This material consisted of CD4+ or CD8+ T cells sorted from blood, taken in a trial of the OX40 agonist ivuxolimab. This receptor was identified in an adult with an advanced solid tumor such as melanoma, head and neck, liver or kidney cancer. The CDR3 reads CASNQGGSEQYF. The CDR3 region has the DNA TGCGCCAGCAATCAGGGCGGGAGCGAGCAGTACTTC.